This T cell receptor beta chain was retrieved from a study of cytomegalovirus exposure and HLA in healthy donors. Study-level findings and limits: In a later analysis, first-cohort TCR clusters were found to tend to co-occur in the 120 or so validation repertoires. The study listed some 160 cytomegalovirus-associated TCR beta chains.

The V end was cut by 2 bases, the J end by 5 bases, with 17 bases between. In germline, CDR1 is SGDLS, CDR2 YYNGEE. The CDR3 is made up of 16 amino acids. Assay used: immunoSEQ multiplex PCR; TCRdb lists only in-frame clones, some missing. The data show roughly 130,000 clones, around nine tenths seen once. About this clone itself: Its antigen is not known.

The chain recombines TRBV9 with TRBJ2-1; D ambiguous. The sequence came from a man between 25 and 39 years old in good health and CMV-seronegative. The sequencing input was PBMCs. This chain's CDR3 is CASSVVDSIVHNEQFF. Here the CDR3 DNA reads TGTGCCAGCAGCGTGGTAGACTCGATAGTGCACAATGAGCAGTTCTTC.